Following are 25 T cell receptor beta chains from one sample sequenced in a study of cytomegalovirus exposure and HLA in healthy donors. Here immunoSEQ multiplex PCR was the method, and the copy in TCRdb shows in-frame clones only, minus some. This repertoire shows more than 300,000 clones, roughly 88% found once; its top ten account for approximately 0.84%. Sequencing was done on a sample of PBMCs. The receptors were sampled from a woman younger than 35 in good health and CMV-seronegative.

V gene TRBV6-1 combines with J gene TRBJ1-2; a weak D match, TRBD1 (6 bases). This CDR3 is 13 amino acids long. V was pared by 7 bases and J by 3 bases, with 12 bases between. Germline-derived CDR1 and CDR2 are MNHNS and SASEGT. Written as DNA, the CDR3 is TGTGCCAGCAATCAGGGGATCCACTATGGCTACACCTTC. This encodes CASNQGIHYGYTF.

The V and J genes are TRBV19 and TRBJ2-7; 8 bases match TRBD1. The V gene's germline CDR1 is LNHDA and CDR2 SQIVND (reference sequence). V dropped 7 bases and J dropped 0; count of bases not matched to a gene: 11. The CDR3 sequence is 16 residues long. The CDR3 loop is CASIGRGRGSSYEQYF. The CDR3 coding sequence is TGTGCCAGTATAGGCAGGGGGCGAGGGAGCTCCTACGAGCAGTACTTC.

The V call is TRBV10-3, the J call TRBJ1-3, with 7 bases that match TRBD1. The CDR3 runs to 17 residues. Germline V gene sequence: CDR1 ENHRY, CDR2 SYGVKD. The V segment lost 3 bases and the J segment 1 base; nucleotides outside the gene matches: 9. The CDR3 spells CAISDAGTVDSGNTIYF. In DNA form, the CDR3 reads TGTGCCATCAGTGATGCCGGGACAGTGGATTCTGGAAACACCATATATTTT.

The chain is built from TRBV6-5 and TRBJ2-2; possibly TRBD1 for D (5 bases). V gave up 7 bases and J gave up 7 bases, with 13 bases separating them. Germline V gene sequence: CDR1 MNHEY, CDR2 SVGAGI. CDR3 size: 13 residues. CDR3 protein: CASTPTGDGELFF. The CDR3 nucleotides read TGTGCCAGCACCCCAACAGGTGACGGGGAGCTGTTTTTT.

The chain has TRBV13 and TRBJ2-2; 10 nucleotides match TRBD2. Germline trimming cut 4 bases from V and 1 base from J; bases unmatched to any gene: 3. The CDR3 loop spans 16 amino acids. CDR1 is PRHDT and CDR2 is FYEKMQ in the germline V gene (reference sequence). The CDR3 DNA reads TGTGCCAGCAGCTACACTAGCGGGGTGAACACCGGGGAGCTGTTTTTT. Encoded protein: CASSYTSGVNTGELFF.

The genes are TRBV27 and TRBJ2-1; tentative D call: TRBD1 (5 bases). This CDR3 spans 15 amino acids. With 3 bases removed from V and 5 bases from J, the gap between germline ends came to 14 bases. CDR1 and CDR2 from the germline V gene are MNHEY and SMNVEV (reference sequence). Here the CDR3 reads CASSLLGQRHNEQFF. In DNA, the CDR3 is TGTGCCAGCAGTTTGTTGGGGCAAAGGCACAATGAGCAGTTCTTC.

The chain combines TRBV5-1 with TRBJ2-1; D perhaps matches TRBD2 (6 bases). The germline gives CDR1 SGHRS, CDR2 YFSETQ. V was clipped by 1 base and J by 5 bases, with 13 bases between them. This CDR3 has 15 amino acids. As DNA, the CDR3 is TGCGCCAGCAGCTTGTCAACTAGCAGAAACAATGAGCAGTTCTTC. Its protein product is CASSLSTSRNNEQFF.

This chain uses TRBV7-3 with TRBJ2-5; weak D call: TRBD2 (5 bases). The germline V gene encodes CDR1 SGHTA and CDR2 FQGTGA. Trimming took 1 base from V and 1 from J, leaving 10 bases between them. There are 15 residues in the CDR3. The CDR3 DNA reads TGTGCCAGCAGCTTAAGTCCAGGAGGCCAAGAGACCCAGTACTTC. This gives the protein CASSLSPGGQETQYF.

Notes on this clone: Distinct nucleotide sequences in the sample also encode this CDR3. This chain links TRBV6-1 with TRBJ1-5, with D uncertain. The germline gives CDR1 MNHNS, CDR2 SASEGT. V dropped 4 bases and J dropped 5 bases, with 6 bases sitting between them. The CDR3 runs 12 residues. Here the CDR3 reads CASSGGDQPQHF. The CDR3 nucleotides read TGTGCCAGCAGTGGAGGAGATCAGCCCCAGCATTTT.

The J gene is TRBJ2-7, the V gene TRBV9; 12 nucleotides agree with TRBD2. V was pared by 3 bases and J by 5 bases, with 9 bases of the junction left unmatched. This CDR3 comprises 16 residues. Per the germline V gene, CDR1 is SGDLS and CDR2 is YYNGEE. For the CDR3, the DNA is TGTGCCAGCAGCGCCTCCGGGACTAGCGGGTACAACGAGCAGTACTTC. Its protein is CASSASGTSGYNEQYF.

The CDR3 sequence is CASRLSVYQPQHF. Written as DNA, the CDR3 is TGTGCCAGCAGGCTCTCAGTGTATCAGCCCCAGCATTTT. This chain connects TRBV7-8 to TRBJ1-5; the D is unclear. Trimming removed 6 bases at V and 5 bases at J, with 11 bases between. CDR3 size: 13 residues. Germline-derived CDR1 and CDR2 are SGHVS and FQNEAQ.

The chain joins TRBV18 to TRBJ2-7; 8 positions match TRBD2. The CDR3 runs to 15 residues. The V segment lost 3 bases and the J segment 2 bases; nucleotides outside the gene matches: 6. Germline CDR1 reads KGHSH; CDR2 reads LQKENI. The CDR3 loop reads CASSPLVAGTYEQYF. The CDR3 DNA sequence: TGTGCCAGCTCACCGTTGGTAGCGGGGACCTACGAGCAGTACTTC.

The chain recombines TRBV6-1 with TRBJ2-7; possible D gene TRBD1, 6 bases. This CDR3 has 16 amino acids. Between the trimmed V and J ends, which lost 4 bases and 2 bases, there was a span of 18 bases. CDR1 and CDR2 (germline): MNHNS, SASEGT. The CDR3 region is CASSALSGQWTYEQYF. The CDR3 DNA sequence: TGTGCCAGCAGTGCGCTAAGTGGACAGTGGACCTACGAGCAGTACTTC.

The gene calls are TRBV12-5 and TRBJ2-1; 9 nucleotides match TRBD2. Germline CDR1 LGHNT, CDR2 FRNRAP. The CDR3 loop spans 18 amino acids. The ends lost 6 bases at V and 0 bases at J; junction bases unmatched: 12. CDR3 in amino acids: CASGTGTSSPSSYNEQFF. DNA of the CDR3: TGTGCTAGTGGCACCGGGACTAGCAGTCCTTCCTCCTACAATGAGCAGTTCTTC.

This rearrangement joins TRBV5-1 to TRBJ2-1, with a tentative D call TRBD1 (6 bases). This CDR3 has 15 amino acids. Germline V gene data show CDR1 as SGHRS and CDR2 as YFSETQ. The germline V and J ends were trimmed by 2 bases and 5 bases, with 14 bases remaining between them. The CDR3: CASSFLGGSNNEQFF. The CDR3 nucleotides are TGCGCCAGCAGCTTTCTAGGGGGTTCCAACAATGAGCAGTTCTTC.

The genes are TRBV5-1 and TRBJ1-4; TRBD1 is a possible D gene (6 bases). V lost 4 bases and J 8 bases, leaving 18 bases between the germline ends. This CDR3 has 15 amino acids. Germline V gives CDR1 SGHRS, CDR2 YFSETQ. In DNA, the CDR3 is TGCGCCAGCAGCGCCCAGACAGGTTCTAGCGAAAAACTGTTTTTT. It codes for CASSAQTGSSEKLFF.

The chain links TRBV28 to TRBJ2-3; 10 bases align to TRBD1. Germline V gene sequence: CDR1 MDHEN, CDR2 SYDVKM. V trimming: 5 bases; J trimming: 5 bases; junction bases outside the gene matches: 4. The CDR3 spans 14 residues. The CDR3 bases are TGTGCCAGCAGTGCGACAGGGGGCTTAGATACGCAGTATTTT. This translates into CASSATGGLDTQYF.

The gene calls are TRBV7-9 and TRBJ1-2; 8 nucleotides align to TRBD1. The V and J ends lost 5 bases and 4 bases, in that order; junction bases with no gene match: 6. The CDR3 totals 14 residues. Germline V gene sequence: CDR1 SEHNR, CDR2 FQNEAQ (reference sequence). The CDR3 loop is CASSPQTGVYGYTF. Written as DNA, the CDR3 is TGTGCCAGCAGCCCCCAGACAGGGGTCTATGGCTACACCTTC.

This chain joins TRBV2 and TRBJ2-7, with D possibly matching TRBD1 (5 bases). Trimming stripped 7 bases from V and 0 bases from J, with 10 bases between. Per germline, CDR1 SNHLY and CDR2 FYNNEI. The CDR3 length is 13 residues. CDR3 sequence reads: CASNAGPSYEQYF. For the CDR3, the DNA is TGTGCCAGCAACGCAGGGCCCTCCTACGAGCAGTACTTC.

The CDR3 DNA reads TGTGCCAGCAGCCGTAGGACTAGCGGGAGCCACGAGCAGTACTTC. This encodes CASSRRTSGSHEQYF. The V call is TRBV5-6, the J call TRBJ2-7, with 13 bases fitting TRBD2. Trimming took 4 bases from V and 5 from J; bases not matched to a gene: 6. Germline CDR1 reads SGHDT; CDR2 reads YYEEEE. CDR3 size: 15 residues.

The chain joins TRBV28 to TRBJ2-7; 8 bases are shared with TRBD1. Germline CDR1 MDHEN, CDR2 SYDVKM. There are 12 residues in the CDR3. V dropped 9 bases and J dropped 3; count of bases not matched to a gene: 4. The CDR3 DNA follows: TGTGCCAGTGGACAGGGACTCTACGAGCAGTACTTC. Protein: CASGQGLYEQYF.

The chain is built from TRBV7-9 and TRBJ2-7; 7 nucleotides match TRBD2. The germline gives CDR1 SEHNR, CDR2 FQNEAQ (reference sequence). J gave up 4 bases and V 4 bases, and 4 bases lay outside the gene matches. This CDR3 is built from 13 residues. The CDR3 spells CASSSGRTYEQYF. The CDR3 DNA reads TGTGCCAGCAGCTCCGGGAGGACGTACGAGCAGTACTTC.

V gene TRBV2 combines with J gene TRBJ1-5; 7 bases are shared with TRBD1. This CDR3 region has 13 residues. Germline CDR1 SNHLY, CDR2 FYNNEI. Germline trimming cut 5 bases from V and 7 bases from J; bases unmatched to any gene: 5. The CDR3 is CASSIQGEQPQHF. The CDR3 DNA is TGTGCCAGCAGTATTCAGGGGGAGCAGCCCCAGCATTTT.

This clone has more than one count but fewer than ten. V and J are TRBV18 and TRBJ2-7; D ambiguous. Trimming stripped 6 bases from V and 3 bases from J, with 9 bases between. The CDR3 has 12 amino acids. Germline loops: CDR1 KGHSH, CDR2 LQKENI. The CDR3 DNA sequence: TGTGCCAGCTCTGTCTCCCTCTACGAGCAGTACTTC. Translation: CASSVSLYEQYF.

V gene TRBV6-5 combines with J gene TRBJ2-7; 9 bases line up with TRBD2. V trimming: 2 bases; J trimming: 0 bases; junction bases outside the gene matches: 5. CDR1 and CDR2 (germline): MNHEY, SVGAGI. The CDR3 is 16 amino acids. The CDR3: CASSYDSGGNSYEQYF. For the CDR3, the DNA is TGTGCCAGCAGTTACGATAGCGGGGGAAACTCCTACGAGCAGTACTTC.